These T cell receptor beta chains were read from a single sample in a study of CD8+ T cells in alopecia areata. Using immunoSEQ multiplex PCR, the repertoire was profiled, and TCRdb retains in-frame clones only, with some absent. The table records more than 90,000 clones, less than 75% of them present only once. The specimen comprised CD8+ T cells sorted from blood, sampled at week 4, from a patient treated with tofacitinib. All receptors come from a human donor with alopecia areata. CDR3s include the opening cysteine and the closing phenylalanine or tryptophan. Each record gives: J gene, D gene, clone size, V gene, CDR3 DNA, CDR3 protein. The D gene is left open where the match is weak. Size is stated for part of the rows, as once, few or many counts, or as a class when the clone is expanded.

j_gene: TRBJ2-5
d_gene: TRBD2
abundance: -
v_gene: TRBV7-9
CDR3nt: TGTGCCAGCAGCGGCGGACTAGCGGGTTGGGAGACCCAGTACTTC
CDR3aa: CASSGGLAGWETQYF

j_gene: TRBJ1-2
d_gene: -
abundance: -
v_gene: TRBV7-8
CDR3nt: TGTGCCAGCAGCTCCATGGGGGAAGCAGGCTATGGCTACACCTTC
CDR3aa: CASSSMGEAGYGYTF

j_gene: TRBJ1-1
d_gene: -
abundance: -
v_gene: TRBV6-1
CDR3nt: TGTGCCAGCAGTGACAGTCGGTACACTGAAGCTTTCTTT
CDR3aa: CASSDSRYTEAFF

j_gene: TRBJ2-7
d_gene: -
abundance: few
v_gene: TRBV30
CDR3nt: TGTGCCTGGAGTGTATCGGGGTACGAGCAGTACTTC
CDR3aa: CAWSVSGYEQYF

j_gene: TRBJ1-1
d_gene: -
abundance: few
v_gene: TRBV25-1
CDR3nt: TGTGCCAGCAGTGAACTGGGGGAGGACACTGAAGCTTTCTTT
CDR3aa: CASSELGEDTEAFF

j_gene: TRBJ1-2
d_gene: -
abundance: -
v_gene: TRBV30
CDR3nt: TGTGCCTGGAGTGTACAAGTCCTTCTCTACACCTTC
CDR3aa: CAWSVQVLLYTF

j_gene: TRBJ1-1
d_gene: TRBD1
abundance: -
v_gene: TRBV7-9
CDR3nt: TGTGCCAGCAGCTTGGGACAGGGAGGCGAAGCTTTCTTT
CDR3aa: CASSLGQGGEAFF

j_gene: TRBJ1-3
d_gene: -
abundance: -
v_gene: TRBV13
CDR3nt: TGTGCCACGCAGATGGGCGGACAGGGAAACACCATATATTTT
CDR3aa: CATQMGGQGNTIYF

j_gene: TRBJ2-7
d_gene: -
abundance: -
v_gene: TRBV29-1
CDR3nt: TGCAGCGTTGAACCCGACAGCCCCTACGAGCAGTACTTC
CDR3aa: CSVEPDSPYEQYF

j_gene: TRBJ2-3
d_gene: TRBD2
abundance: -
v_gene: TRBV7-9
CDR3nt: TGTGCCAGCAGCCCCCGGACTAGCGGGGCCTCAACAGATACGCAGTATTTT
CDR3aa: CASSPRTSGASTDTQYF

j_gene: TRBJ1-2
d_gene: -
abundance: -
v_gene: TRBV30
CDR3nt: TGTGCCTGGAGTGCAGGGGTGGAGGGCTACACCTTC
CDR3aa: CAWSAGVEGYTF

j_gene: TRBJ2-7
d_gene: -
abundance: -
v_gene: TRBV7-2
CDR3nt: TGTGCCAGCAGCTTAGACCGAATCGGCTACGAGCAGTACTTC
CDR3aa: CASSLDRIGYEQYF

j_gene: TRBJ2-7
d_gene: -
abundance: few
v_gene: TRBV29-1
CDR3nt: TGCAGCGTTGAAGAAGCGCTGGATGGAACCTACGAGCAGTACTTC
CDR3aa: CSVEEALDGTYEQYF

j_gene: TRBJ2-1
d_gene: -
abundance: few
v_gene: TRBV30
CDR3nt: TGTGCCTGGAGTGTGGTAGGGAATGAGCAGTTCTTC
CDR3aa: CAWSVVGNEQFF

j_gene: TRBJ2-1
d_gene: TRBD1
abundance: -
v_gene: TRBV30
CDR3nt: TGTGCCTGGAGTGTGGGACAGGGGGCCAATGAGCAGTTCTTC
CDR3aa: CAWSVGQGANEQFF

j_gene: TRBJ2-2
d_gene: TRBD2
abundance: -
v_gene: TRBV9
CDR3nt: TGTGCCAGCAGTCTAGCGGTAACCGGGGAGCTGTTTTTT
CDR3aa: CASSLAVTGELFF

j_gene: TRBJ2-1
d_gene: TRBD1
abundance: once
v_gene: TRBV13
CDR3nt: TGTGCCAGCAGCCCACAGGGGTTTGGGGCCACCAATGAGCAGTTCTTC
CDR3aa: CASSPQGFGATNEQFF

j_gene: TRBJ2-7
d_gene: -
abundance: few
v_gene: TRBV5-1
CDR3nt: TGCGCCAGCAGCCGGGACGAGCAGTACTTC
CDR3aa: CASSRDEQYF

j_gene: TRBJ2-7
d_gene: -
abundance: -
v_gene: TRBV7-7
CDR3nt: TGTGCTAGCGGATTTGAGTACTACGAGCAGTACTTC
CDR3aa: CASGFEYYEQYF

j_gene: TRBJ2-7
d_gene: TRBD2
abundance: -
v_gene: TRBV5-1
CDR3nt: TGCGCCAGCAGCTTGGGGGACGGACTAGCGGCCTACGAGCAGTACTTC
CDR3aa: CASSLGDGLAAYEQYF

j_gene: TRBJ1-2
d_gene: -
abundance: few
v_gene: TRBV29-1
CDR3nt: TGCAGCGTGATCCAGAGACAGGCGGCCTATGGCTACACCTTC
CDR3aa: CSVIQRQAAYGYTF

j_gene: TRBJ1-1
d_gene: -
abundance: once
v_gene: TRBV5-4
CDR3nt: TGTGCCAGCAGCTCGCCCCGGGGCACTGAAGCTTTCTTT
CDR3aa: CASSSPRGTEAFF

j_gene: TRBJ1-6
d_gene: -
abundance: few
v_gene: TRBV7-8
CDR3nt: TGTGCCAGCAGTTCATCAGGGGCTAATTCACCCCTCCACTTT
CDR3aa: CASSSSGANSPLHF

j_gene: TRBJ1-1
d_gene: -
abundance: -
v_gene: TRBV29-1
CDR3nt: TGCAGCGCTGTCGACGATGGGGCTTTCTTT
CDR3aa: CSAVDDGAFF

j_gene: TRBJ2-2
d_gene: -
abundance: -
v_gene: TRBV29-1
CDR3nt: TGCAGCGTTGAGACTGGGAACACCGGGGAGCTGTTTTTT
CDR3aa: CSVETGNTGELFF

j_gene: TRBJ1-1
d_gene: -
abundance: -
v_gene: TRBV30
CDR3nt: TGTGCCTGGAGTGTAGATATAGGGACTGAAGCTTTCTTT
CDR3aa: CAWSVDIGTEAFF

j_gene: TRBJ2-1
d_gene: -
abundance: few
v_gene: TRBV30
CDR3nt: TGTGCCTGGAACCCCTCGATGAATGAGCAGTTCTTC
CDR3aa: CAWNPSMNEQFF

j_gene: TRBJ1-2
d_gene: -
abundance: -
v_gene: TRBV6-5
CDR3nt: TGTGCCAGCAGTTACTACCCTGGGGGCAAGTGGGGCTACACCTTC
CDR3aa: CASSYYPGGKWGYTF

j_gene: TRBJ1-2
d_gene: -
abundance: -
v_gene: TRBV5-1
CDR3nt: TGCGCCAGCAGCTTGGTAACGGGGAAGATTTATGGCTACACCTTC
CDR3aa: CASSLVTGKIYGYTF

j_gene: TRBJ2-7
d_gene: TRBD2
abundance: few
v_gene: TRBV29-1
CDR3nt: TGCAGCGTTTTACTAGCGGGGGGATCCTACGAGCAGTACTTC
CDR3aa: CSVLLAGGSYEQYF

j_gene: TRBJ1-2
d_gene: -
abundance: -
v_gene: TRBV2
CDR3nt: TGTGCCAGCAGTTCAGGGGATGGCTACACCTTC
CDR3aa: CASSSGDGYTF

j_gene: TRBJ2-1
d_gene: -
abundance: -
v_gene: TRBV18
CDR3nt: TGTGCCAGCTCACCGGGGGGCTTATACAATGAGCAGTTCTTC
CDR3aa: CASSPGGLYNEQFF

j_gene: TRBJ1-4
d_gene: -
abundance: -
v_gene: TRBV6-5
CDR3nt: TGTGCCAGCAGTTACTCGGGACTTAATGAAAAACTGTTTTTT
CDR3aa: CASSYSGLNEKLFF

j_gene: TRBJ2-1
d_gene: -
abundance: -
v_gene: TRBV30
CDR3nt: TGTGCCTGGAGTACCCAGGTATACTCCTACAATGAGCAGTTCTTC
CDR3aa: CAWSTQVYSYNEQFF

j_gene: TRBJ2-7
d_gene: -
abundance: -
v_gene: TRBV29-1
CDR3nt: TGCGGCGCCTTAGCAGGGCACGAGCAGTACTTC
CDR3aa: CGALAGHEQYF

j_gene: TRBJ2-2
d_gene: -
abundance: -
v_gene: TRBV29-1
CDR3nt: TGCAGCGTTGTCCCAGTGAACACCGGGGAGCTGTTTTTT
CDR3aa: CSVVPVNTGELFF

j_gene: TRBJ1-5
d_gene: -
abundance: -
v_gene: TRBV30
CDR3nt: TGTGCCTGGAGTAAAAGGGGGAGCAATCAGCCCCAGCATTTT
CDR3aa: CAWSKRGSNQPQHF

j_gene: TRBJ2-7
d_gene: -
abundance: few
v_gene: TRBV5-1
CDR3nt: TGCGCCAGCAGCCTTGAGGGGCCGAATTCCGGCTACGAGCAGTACTTC
CDR3aa: CASSLEGPNSGYEQYF

j_gene: TRBJ1-1
d_gene: -
abundance: -
v_gene: TRBV19
CDR3nt: TGTGCCAGTAGTATTACAACAGGAAACACTGAAGCTTTCTTT
CDR3aa: CASSITTGNTEAFF

j_gene: TRBJ2-5
d_gene: -
abundance: -
v_gene: TRBV29-1
CDR3nt: TGCAGCGTTGAGACCGGGGCAGCATACAAAGAGACCCAGTACTTC
CDR3aa: CSVETGAAYKETQYF

j_gene: TRBJ1-5
d_gene: TRBD1
abundance: -
v_gene: TRBV6-6
CDR3nt: TGTGCCAGCAGTTACCGACAGGGAGATCAGCCCCAGCATTTT
CDR3aa: CASSYRQGDQPQHF

j_gene: TRBJ2-5
d_gene: -
abundance: -
v_gene: TRBV5-1
CDR3nt: TGCGCCAGCAGCCGCTCCCAGGGGAATAAGGAGACCCAGTACTTC
CDR3aa: CASSRSQGNKETQYF

j_gene: TRBJ2-7
d_gene: -
abundance: -
v_gene: TRBV29-1
CDR3nt: TGCAGCGTTGAAGGTGGGGCCAGAAGCTCCTACGAGCAGTACTTC
CDR3aa: CSVEGGARSSYEQYF

j_gene: TRBJ1-2
d_gene: -
abundance: -
v_gene: TRBV29-1
CDR3nt: TGCAGCGTTGCGGCAGCAAATACTTATGGCTACACCTTC
CDR3aa: CSVAAANTYGYTF

j_gene: TRBJ1-5
d_gene: -
abundance: -
v_gene: TRBV11-2
CDR3nt: TGTGCCAGCAGCTTAGAACCCGGGCAGCCCCAGCATTTT
CDR3aa: CASSLEPGQPQHF

j_gene: TRBJ2-7
d_gene: TRBD2
abundance: -
v_gene: TRBV27
CDR3nt: TGTGCCAGCAGTGCGACTAGCGGGGGGACAAATTACGAGCAGTACTTC
CDR3aa: CASSATSGGTNYEQYF

j_gene: TRBJ2-2
d_gene: -
abundance: -
v_gene: TRBV4-3
CDR3nt: TGCGCCAGCAGCCAGGGGGACCTGGACACCGGGGAGCTGTTTTTT
CDR3aa: CASSQGDLDTGELFF

j_gene: TRBJ2-1
d_gene: -
abundance: -
v_gene: TRBV5-6
CDR3nt: TGTGCCAGCAGCTACGAACCGGGAACTGCGGAGGAGCAGTTCTTC
CDR3aa: CASSYEPGTAEEQFF

j_gene: TRBJ2-7
d_gene: -
abundance: -
v_gene: TRBV14
CDR3nt: TGTGCCAGCAGCCAATTCGCCCTCTCCTACGAGCAGTACTTC
CDR3aa: CASSQFALSYEQYF

j_gene: TRBJ1-2
d_gene: -
abundance: -
v_gene: TRBV29-1
CDR3nt: TGCAGCGGTAACAGGGCTAGGGCCTATGGCTACACCTTC
CDR3aa: CSGNRARAYGYTF

j_gene: TRBJ1-4
d_gene: TRBD1
abundance: -
v_gene: TRBV23-1
CDR3nt: TGCGCCAGCAGTCAATCCGGACAGGGTGATGAAAAACTGTTTTTT
CDR3aa: CASSQSGQGDEKLFF

j_gene: TRBJ2-5
d_gene: -
abundance: -
v_gene: TRBV11-2
CDR3nt: TGTGCCAGCAGCTTAAGCGGAGGGAGCGAGACCCAGTACTTC
CDR3aa: CASSLSGGSETQYF

j_gene: TRBJ1-5
d_gene: -
abundance: -
v_gene: TRBV13
CDR3nt: TGTGCCAGCAGCCCGGCACAGGGACCCTTCACAGATACGCAGCATTTT
CDR3aa: CASSPAQGPFTDTQHF

j_gene: TRBJ2-3
d_gene: -
abundance: -
v_gene: TRBV30
CDR3nt: TGTGCCTGGAGTGCAGGGGCGGGGATTACAGATACGCAGTATTTT
CDR3aa: CAWSAGAGITDTQYF